This T cell receptor (beta chain) was recorded in a study of shared clonotypes between healthy human individuals. This clone has only one observation. Produced via immunoSEQ multiplex PCR; TCRdb's table is partial and in-frame only. This table has about 2.1 million clones, around 93% appearing once. The naive CD8 subset, CD45RO-negative cells positively selected for CCR7, excluded terminally differentiated effector memory CD45RA+ cells. Trimming pared 3 bases from V and 2 bases from J, leaving 15 bases between. The germline CDR1 and CDR2 sequences are MGHRA and YSYEKL. The CDR3 loop spans 16 amino acids.

The sequence was obtained from a man younger than 35 in good health. Some clones in this sample may be carry-over from other donors' samples. The chain uses TRBV4-1 and TRBJ2-3, with a tentative D call TRBD2 (7 bases). Sequenced: naive CD8+ T cells from PBMCs. CDR3 coding DNA: TGCGCCAGCAGCCATGGACTAGGGGGGTCCACAGATACGCAGTATTTT. Its translation: CASSHGLGGSTDTQYF.